The T cell receptor beta chain described here comes from a study of a mutant IDH1 vaccine in newly diagnosed glioma. The sample's time point: week 11, during vaccination. In every dose of vaccine, 300 ug of mutant IDH1 20-mer peptide was given alongside topical imiquimod. The protocol was immunoSEQ multiplex PCR, while the TCRdb copy is restricted to in-frame clones and leaves out a portion. The table lists 35,000 or so clones, about four fifths of them singletons, with about 14% in the top ten. As regards this clone: Its antigen is currently unknown.

V was clipped by 3 bases and J by 6 bases; unmatched bases: 13. Germline CDR1 LNHDA, CDR2 SQIVND (reference sequence). The CDR3 is 16 residues long. This TCR came from a young woman with glioma. Some clones in this sample may be carry-over from other donors' samples. Specimen: peripheral blood mononuclear cells (PBMCs), collected from a glioma patient whose treatment included an IDH1 peptide vaccine. This chain links TRBV19 with TRBJ2-5; 7 bases match TRBD2. CDR3 residues: CASSIDRETSKKTQYF. CDR3 nucleotide sequence: TGTGCCAGTAGTATTGACCGCGAGACTAGCAAAAAGACCCAGTACTTC.